These 13 T cell receptor beta chains were sequenced from one sample in a study of blood T cell repertoires in COVID-19. Sequencing used immunoSEQ multiplex PCR; TCRdb keeps in-frame clones, though not all of them. The data hold 140,000 to 150,000 clones, with about 85% observed a single time. The sequenced sample was peripheral blood. All receptors derive from a human donor in a cohort sampled during active COVID-19.

The rearrangement links TRBV28 to TRBJ1-1, with 7 nucleotides matching TRBD1. The germline CDR1 and CDR2 sequences are MDHEN and SYDVKM. This CDR3 is 14 amino acids long. V lost 3 bases to trimming and J lost 3 bases; unmatched junction nucleotides: 4. The CDR3 spells CASSFRGVDTEAFF. CDR3 DNA sequence: TGTGCCAGCAGTTTCAGGGGGGTCGACACTGAAGCTTTCTTT.

This clone has a single count. The V gene is TRBV30, the J gene TRBJ1-4; no definite D call. V gave up 4 bases and J gave up 8 bases, with 8 bases separating them. The germline V gene encodes CDR1 GTSNPN and CDR2 SVGIG (reference sequence). CDR3 size: 11 residues. CDR3 coding DNA: TGTGCCTGGATGCGGTTGGAAAAACTGTTTTTT. It yields the protein CAWMRLEKLFF.

V gene TRBV4-2 combines with J gene TRBJ1-3; 7 bases are a match to TRBD1. V trimming: 0 bases; J trimming: 4 bases; junction bases outside the gene matches: 6. Germline values: CDR1 LGHNA, CDR2 YNFKEQ. This CDR3 region has 16 residues. For the CDR3, the DNA is TGTGCCAGCAGCCAAGAAGTAGGGGGCTACGGAAACACCATATATTTT. Translating it yields CASSQEVGGYGNTIYF.

The chain links TRBV4-3 to TRBJ2-3; 9 bases agree with TRBD2. The CDR3 spans 16 residues. Germline values: CDR1 LGHNA, CDR2 YSLEER. Trimming took 0 bases from V and 6 from J; bases not matched to a gene: 7. The CDR3 DNA is TGCGCCAGCAGCCAAGATGGTCGCGGGGGGGGTGATACGCAGTATTTT. This encodes CASSQDGRGGGDTQYF.

The chain recombines TRBV6-5 with TRBJ2-3; 12 nucleotides match TRBD2. This CDR3 has 14 residues. Germline CDR1 reads MNHEY; CDR2 reads SVGAGI. The CDR3 sequence is CASSRLAGGDTQYF. CDR3 DNA sequence: TGTGCGAGTTCCAGGCTAGCGGGGGGGGATACGCAGTATTTT.

The V call is TRBV30, the J call TRBJ1-5, with D maybe TRBD1 (6 bases). The CDR3 has 16 amino acids. Germline values: CDR1 GTSNPN, CDR2 SVGIG (reference sequence). V was trimmed by 2 bases and J by 5 bases, leaving 19 bases between them. CDR3 in amino acids: CAWSSGASLVDQPQHF. CDR3 DNA: TGTGCCTGGAGTTCAGGGGCCTCCTTGGTGGATCAGCCCCAGCATTTT. Full variable domain (outside the CDR3, taken from reference TRBV30 and TRBJ1-5): SQTIHQWPATLVQPVGSPLSLECTVEGTSNPNLYWYRQAAGRGLQLLFYSVGIGQISSEVPQNLSASRPQDRQFILSSKKLLLSDSGFYLCAWSSGASLVDQPQHFGDGTRLSIL.

The rearrangement links TRBV9 to TRBJ2-3; D is ambiguous. Germline V gives CDR1 SGDLS, CDR2 YYNGEE. Trimming took 0 bases from V and 1 from J, leaving 12 bases between them. The CDR3 consists of 16 residues. The CDR3 DNA reads as TGTGCCAGCAGCGTAGGTCCTAGGAGTGGCACAGATACGCAGTATTTT. This sequence encodes CASSVGPRSGTDTQYF.

This chain joins TRBV18 and TRBJ2-1; the match to TRBD1 covers 9 bases. There are 14 residues in the CDR3. V lost 8 bases and J lost 8; bases outside the gene matches: 10. Germline V lookup: CDR1 KGHSH, CDR2 LQKENI. CDR3 nucleotide sequence: TGTGCCAGCCGAGGGGGGACAGGGCTCGATGAGCAGTTCTTC. Translation: CASRGGTGLDEQFF.

The chain has TRBV7-2 and TRBJ1-2, with 7 bases identical to TRBD1. From germline, CDR1 is SGHTA and CDR2 FQGNSA. The junction had 3 bases not matched to a gene; V was cut back by 3 bases and J by 5 bases. The CDR3 is made up of 13 amino acids. DNA for the CDR3: TGTGCCAGCAGCTTGGCACAGGGGTATGGCTACACCTTC. It encodes CASSLAQGYGYTF.

V and J are TRBV5-1 and TRBJ1-6; 10 nucleotides align to TRBD1. The CDR3 contains 15 residues. The germline CDR1 and CDR2 sequences are SGHRS and YFSETQ. V dropped 0 bases and J dropped 10; count of bases not matched to a gene: 4. In DNA, the CDR3 is TGCGCCAGCAGCTTGGAGGGGACAGGGGTCTCACCCCTCCACTTT. Residues: CASSLEGTGVSPLHF.

The V and J genes are TRBV11-2 and TRBJ1-1; 9 nucleotides align to TRBD1. This CDR3 region has 14 residues. Germline V CDR1 and CDR2: SGHAT, FQNNGV. The V gene end was trimmed by 7 bases and the J gene end by 12 bases; junction bases not matched to a gene: 15. CDR3 in DNA: TGTGCCAGCATCAGGGTATCGGACAGGGGTCAAACTTTCTTT. Amino acids: CASIRVSDRGQTFF.

V and J are TRBV19 and TRBJ1-2, with 9 bases identical to TRBD1. V lost 4 bases, J lost 2 bases, and 2 bases stayed unmatched. Germline V gene sequence: CDR1 LNHDA, CDR2 SQIVND (reference sequence). The CDR3 is made up of 14 amino acids. This CDR3 reads CASSTTGGNYGYTF. The CDR3 DNA reads as TGTGCCAGTAGTACTACAGGGGGCAACTATGGCTACACCTTC.

This rearrangement joins TRBV5-1 to TRBJ1-2, with D possibly TRBD1 on 5 matching bases. Germline loops: CDR1 SGHRS, CDR2 YFSETQ. With 4 bases removed from V and 6 bases from J, the gap between germline ends came to 19 bases. The CDR3 sequence is 15 residues long. CDR3 nucleotides: TGCGCCAGCAGCCCGGGGGTGAGGACCCCACATGGCTACACCTTC. It translates to CASSPGVRTPHGYTF.